The text below deals with one T cell receptor (beta chain). Its antigen remains unknown. A read error may produce the germline difference seen at one junction end. This record belongs to a study of tumor-infiltrating lymphocytes in primary liver carcinoma. Starting from approximately 470 ng of total RNA, TCR beta cDNA was produced with a primer in the constant region. Amplification in three nested multiplex PCR rounds with slightly modified ARM-PCR gave rise to TCR beta libraries. TCRdb re-called the multiplex PCR reads through MiXCR, storing one row per CDR3 protein. The sample consists of approximately 20,000 distinct CDR3 sequences, approximately 79% of them appearing once. Study results and limitations: Tumor-adjacent and tumor-blood pairs overlapped less than tumor region pairs did.

Each 20-30 mg portion of unsorted bulk tissue served as the source for co-extraction of RNA and DNA. Each tumor had five separate regions sampled. Tumor samples each held over 75% viable tumor cells. The sample consisted of liver tumor tissue from sampling region 1. This sample's subset: tumor region T1, superior pole. The source of this sequence is a woman aged 25 to 45 with primary liver carcinoma and hepatitis B virus infection.

The CDR3 here is CISTSRGPDTQYF. The DNA of the CDR3 is TGTATCAGCACCTCCAGAGGGCCAGATACGCAGTATTTC. V gene TRBV12-3 or TRBV12-4 combines with J gene TRBJ2-3; D might be TRBD2 (5 bases). The CDR3 consists of 13 residues.